This TCR beta chain was retrieved from a study of T cells in Graves' hyperthyroidism and ophthalmopathy. Hyperthyroidism of Graves' type that showed no ophthalmopathy progression within 18 months was stable. Together with thyroid ultrasound, orbital computed tomography, serum thyroxine and TRAb, clinical symptoms were used for diagnoses. This clonotype was found once. It was RNA transcripts that yielded the amplified TCR beta CDR3 regions. In the first-round RT-PCR of the TCR CDR3, the HTBI primer set was used. TCRdb analysed the multiplex PCR reads with MiXCR anew, one entry per CDR3 protein. This sample yields about 620,000 distinct CDR3 sequences, of which under 20% are seen a single time; approximately 3.8% belongs to the top ten. The sequenced sample consisted of blood. The clonotype was recovered from a woman in her 30s with Graves' hyperthyroidism.

The CDR3 sequence: CASSLAQGAGNQPQHF. CDR3 nucleotide sequence: TGTGCCAGCAGCTTGGCACAGGGGGCGGGCAATCAGCCCCAGCATTTT. V usage is TRBV5-5 and J usage is TRBJ1-5; 9 bases line up with TRBD1. V shed 0 bases, J shed 2 bases, and the junction held 3 bases outside the gene matches. This CDR3 contains 16 residues. Per the germline V gene, CDR1 is SGHKS and CDR2 is YYEKEE (reference sequence).